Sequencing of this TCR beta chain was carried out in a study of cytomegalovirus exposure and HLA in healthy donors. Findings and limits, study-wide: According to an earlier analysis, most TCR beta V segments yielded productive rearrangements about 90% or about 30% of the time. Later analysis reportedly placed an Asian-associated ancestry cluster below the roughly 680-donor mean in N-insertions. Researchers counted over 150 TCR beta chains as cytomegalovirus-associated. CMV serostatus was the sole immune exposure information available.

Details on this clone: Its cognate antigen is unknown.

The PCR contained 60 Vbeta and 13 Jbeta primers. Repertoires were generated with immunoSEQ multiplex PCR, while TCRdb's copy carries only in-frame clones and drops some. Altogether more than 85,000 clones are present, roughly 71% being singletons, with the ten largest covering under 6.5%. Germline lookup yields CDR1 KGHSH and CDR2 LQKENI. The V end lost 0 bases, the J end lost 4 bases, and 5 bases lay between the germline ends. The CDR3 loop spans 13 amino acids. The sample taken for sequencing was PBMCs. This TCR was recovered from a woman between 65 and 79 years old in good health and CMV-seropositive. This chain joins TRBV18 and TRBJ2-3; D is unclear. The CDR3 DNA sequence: TGTGCCAGCTCACCACCGTCCTCAGATACGCAGTATTTT. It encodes CASSPPSSDTQYF. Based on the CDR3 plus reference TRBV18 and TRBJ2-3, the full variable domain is NAGVMQNPRHLVRRRGQEARLRCSPMKGHSHVYWYRQLPEEGLKFMVYLQKENIIDESGMPKERFSAEFPKEGPSILRIQQVVRGDSAAYFCASSPPSSDTQYFGPGTRLTVL.